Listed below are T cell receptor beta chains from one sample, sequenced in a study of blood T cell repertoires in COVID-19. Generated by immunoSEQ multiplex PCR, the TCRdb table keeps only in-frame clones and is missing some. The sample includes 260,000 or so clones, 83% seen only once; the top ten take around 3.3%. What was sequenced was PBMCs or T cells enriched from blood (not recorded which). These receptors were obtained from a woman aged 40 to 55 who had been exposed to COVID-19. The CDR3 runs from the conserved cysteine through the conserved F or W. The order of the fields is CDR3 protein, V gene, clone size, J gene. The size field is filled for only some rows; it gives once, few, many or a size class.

CASSYSTGLYSPLHF TRBV6-5 - TRBJ1-6
CASSKTQGPQETQYF TRBV7-9 - TRBJ2-5
CASSPGVAGGKETQYF TRBV28 - TRBJ2-5
CASSLTGRSNQPQHF TRBV5-8 - TRBJ1-5
CASSPGADSTEAFF TRBV5-4 - TRBJ1-1
CASSSILQSGEQFF TRBV7-6 - TRBJ2-1
CASSSGQVNTEAFF TRBV5-4 - TRBJ1-1
CASSFPDSGEYGYTF TRBV7-2 - TRBJ1-2
CASSLGRSTEKLFF TRBV5-1 - TRBJ1-4
CASIPGGAPYNEQFF TRBV7-2 - TRBJ2-1
CASSVERGELYEQYF TRBV7-2 once TRBJ2-7
CASSLYGLAGAQETQYF TRBV11-2 - TRBJ2-5
CASSRTSDRGKEQYF TRBV7-9 - TRBJ2-7
CASTLDSEGFYGQFF TRBV7-6 - TRBJ2-1
CASSIDKTGGWGYTF TRBV19 - TRBJ1-2
CAIRNGQGLGYTF TRBV10-3 few TRBJ1-2
CASSLTAGTEAFF TRBV7-3 - TRBJ1-1
CASSQGPNTGELFF TRBV5-1 - TRBJ2-2
CASFGLAGHTDTQYF TRBV28 once TRBJ2-3
CATDRDGWYNSPLHF TRBV7-9 - TRBJ1-6
CASSPKMTGGYEQYF TRBV6-6 - TRBJ2-7
CASSRQGVEKLFF TRBV28 - TRBJ1-4
CASSLAGGMVYEQYF TRBV28 - TRBJ2-7
CASSLSSGPIQYF TRBV12-3/TRBV12-4 once TRBJ2-4
CASSTTTTQGTPIGANVLTF TRBV9 - TRBJ2-6
CASSGLAGTGELFF TRBV14 once TRBJ2-2
CASSLKGHTNEQYF TRBV7-9 - TRBJ2-7
CASSSQGGYTF TRBV27 - TRBJ1-2
CASSPLGSSANTGELFF TRBV7-7 once TRBJ2-2
CSVLGQENTEAFF TRBV29-1 - TRBJ1-1
CASSLRGVSRAFF TRBV28 - TRBJ1-1
CASSRVAGGQGGGYGYTF TRBV7-9 - TRBJ1-2